The source of this T cell receptor (beta chain) is a study of cytomegalovirus exposure and HLA in healthy donors. This PCR relied on a set of 60 Vbeta primers and 13 Jbeta primers. Profiling relied on immunoSEQ multiplex PCR, and the TCRdb table lists in-frame clones only, not all of them. The sample consists of approximately 200,000 clones, approximately 78% of them appearing once. The length of the CDR3 is 15 residues. Germline lookup yields CDR1 MDHEN and CDR2 SYDVKM. The ends lost 8 bases at V and 12 bases at J; junction bases unmatched: 16. General study findings and limits: The authors listed 164 TCR beta chains as cytomegalovirus-associated. Researchers reported in a later analysis that common viral pathogens appeared linked to several top clusters.

As concerns this clone: Its antigen is undetermined.

The TCR was taken from a woman aged 45-65 years in good health and CMV-seropositive. Sequenced input: PBMCs. The chain has TRBV28 and TRBJ2-3; 11 nucleotides align to TRBD1. CDR3 nucleotide sequence: TGTGCCAGCGGACAGGGGGCATACGTTGCACCAGACCAGTATTTT. Its translation: CASGQGAYVAPDQYF.